What follows describes a single T cell receptor beta chain. The antigen remains unidentified. This record comes from a study of cytomegalovirus exposure and HLA in healthy donors. Study findings and constraints: Reports indicated that the classifier achieved high specificity and sensitivity in diagnosing cytomegalovirus status. Presence/absence analysis assumed near-uniform sequencing depth across donors. Among TCR beta chains of equal frequency, HLA-associated ones were more clonally expanded in a later analysis.

Germline-derived CDR1 and CDR2 are SGHRS and YFSETQ. With 2 bases clipped from V and 0 bases from J, the junction kept 9 bases outside the gene matches. There are 17 residues in the CDR3. The PCR made use of 60 Vbeta and 13 Jbeta primers. Measured with immunoSEQ multiplex PCR; TCRdb has only the in-frame clones, and not every one. Here the sample spans 150,000 to 200,000 clones, less than 90% being singletons. Sequenced sample: PBMCs. The chain recombines TRBV5-1 with TRBJ2-3, with TRBD1 identical over 7 bases. This TCR derives from a man aged 50 or older in good health and CMV-seronegative. In nucleotides, the CDR3 is TGCGCCAGCAGCTTTAACCGACAGGGCAAAAGCACAGATACGCAGTATTTT. The encoded protein is CASSFNRQGKSTDTQYF.